This T cell receptor (beta chain) emerged from a study of identical twins. A universal primer site arose from template switching, and cDNA bore unique molecular identifiers. TCRdb processed the 5' RACE reads anew with MiXCR; each CDR3 protein has one entry. The sample holds some 760,000 distinct CDR3 sequences; 15% to 20% are singletons and the top ten take over 10%. Findings of the study overall: Low generation-probability sequences were in excess among twin-shared out-of-frame alpha sequences.

The CDR3 extends over 15 amino acids. Germline V gene sequence: CDR1 SEHNR, CDR2 FQNEAQ (reference sequence). V trimming: 5 bases; J trimming: 4 bases; junction bases outside the gene matches: 6. Remarks on this clonotype: Its antigen is currently unknown.

Another study also made use of these data, one on T cells expressing NK-cell markers. As that study records: Source material for TCR beta repertoires consisted of sorted CD3+CD56+NKG2C+, CD3+CD56+NKG2C- and CD3+CD56-NKG2C+ T cells. There were seven HCMV-seropositive donors and one seronegative donor among the eight sequenced.

The chain joins TRBV7-9 to TRBJ1-5; TRBD1 aligns across 9 bases. Specimen: PBMCs. This receptor was taken from a woman younger than 30 in good health. The CDR3 sequence: CASSPGQGWNQPQHF. CDR3 bases: TGTGCCAGCAGCCCCGGACAGGGGTGGAATCAGCCCCAGCATTTT.